The next 10 T cell receptor beta chains were all read from a single sample in a study of TET2 disruption in CD19-targeted CAR T cells listed by TCRdb under 2018. Explained via the paper, the treatment or condition label denotes: autologous CTL019 cells: CD19 CAR with 4-1BB and CD3 zeta domains. Their specific antigens are unknown. The library relied on the immunoSEQ multiplex PCR assay. TCRdb stores this immuneACCESS table with in-frame sequences only. Part of the clones is absent; in the studies checked, under half of the shortfall reflects unresolved V genes, and no reason is known for the rest. This specimen's table enumerates 25,000 to 30,000 clones. The ten most abundant clones make up about 2% of the sample. Sequenced here: CD8- CAR+ T cells sorted from cultured blood T cells, sampled for CD19 CAR T cell therapy. This specimen's cell subset or site label, interpreted: CD8-negative CAR-positive T cells from the infusion product. The source of these receptors is a man in his 70s with chronic lymphocytic leukemia.

Regarding this clone: From the germline J gene comes the end of the CDR3, since the read stops 3 residues before it. This chain connects TRBV30 to TRBJ1-6; D is perhaps TRBD1 (5 bases). Germline V gene sequence: CDR1 GTSNPN, CDR2 SVGIG (reference sequence). The CDR3 is made up of 15 amino acids. Trimming took off 0 bases at V and 10 bases at J, with 16 bases between the two ends. This chain's CDR3 is CAWSVRGGMGSPLHF. Incomplete CDR3 DNA: TGTGCCTGGAGTGTACGCGGGGGGATGGGGTCACCC.

As concerns this clone: The read terminates 3 residues before the CDR3 end, so the remaining end is supplied by the germline J gene. The rearrangement links TRBV30 to TRBJ1-5; D remains unclear. Germline assignment: CDR1 GTSNPN and CDR2 SVGIG (reference sequence). V was trimmed by 4 bases and J by 4 bases, leaving 11 bases between them. The CDR3 consists of 13 residues. The CDR3 protein is CAWTAGRNQPQHF. The sequenced CDR3 bases are TGTGCCTGGACCGCCGGCAGGAATCAGCCC.

As to this clone: The CDR3 extends 3 residues past the end of the read, so its final part is completed from the germline J gene. The rearrangement joins TRBV20-1 to TRBJ1-5; D gene uncertain. Trimming shortened V by 0 bases and J by 8 bases, and 17 bases separated the two germline ends. CDR1 is DFQATT, CDR2 SNEGSKA, per germline (reference sequence). This CDR3 is 15 amino acids long. The CDR3 loop reads CSAREDWVITEPQHF. Incomplete CDR3 DNA: TGCAGTGCTAGAGAGGACTGGGTAATAACAGAGCCC.

As regards this clone: The read ends 3 residues early relative to the CDR3; the germline J gene fills the gap. Other DNA sequences in this sample translate to the same CDR3. The chain is built from TRBV20-1 and TRBJ1-3; a possible D gene is TRBD1 (6 bases). There are 15 residues in the CDR3. Trimming removed 0 bases at V and 4 bases at J, with 13 bases between. Germline CDR1 is DFQATT and CDR2 is SNEGSKA (reference sequence). The part of the CDR3 DNA that was read is TGCAGTGCTAGAGATCTAACAGGGACGGGAAACACC. It specifies CSARDLTGTGNT. The entire CDR3 protein is CSARDLTGTGNTIYF.

On this clone itself: The junction differs from germline at one of its ends, possibly a read error. The read ends 3 residues before the CDR3 terminus; that terminus is restored from the germline J gene. Other DNA sequences in this sample translate to the same CDR3. The chain carries TRBV20-1 and TRBJ1-3; 8 bases fit TRBD1. CDR1 and CDR2 from the germline V gene are DFQATT and SNEGSKA (reference sequence). CDR3 length: 16 residues. The CDR3 DNA, read in part, is TGCAGTGCTAGGATCACAGGGGGATCCTCTGGAAACACA. This translates into CSARITGGSSGNT. The whole CDR3 sequence reads CSARITGGSSGNTIYF.

To note about this clone: The read finishes 3 residues shy of the CDR3 end, and the germline J gene is used to complete it. J is TRBJ1-6 and V is TRBV20-1; 9 nucleotides agree with TRBD1. This CDR3 comprises 15 residues. Germline V CDR1 and CDR2: DFQATT, SNEGSKA (reference sequence). The V gene end was trimmed by 2 bases and the J gene end by 11 bases; junction bases not matched to a gene: 10. The sequenced part of the CDR3 DNA is TGCAGTGCTAGACTCCGGGACAGGGTTTCGGCACCC. It encodes CSARLRDRVSAP. The CDR3 in full is CSARLRDRVSAPLHF.

On this clone itself: The DNA ends 3 residues before the CDR3 does, and the rest of the CDR3 is filled in from the germline J gene. V gene TRBV10-3 combines with J gene TRBJ2-7; D is possibly TRBD1 (6 bases). This CDR3 region has 11 residues. The germline gives CDR1 ENHRY, CDR2 SYGVKD. Trimming removed 10 bases at V and 2 bases at J, with 9 bases between. The CDR3 reads CATEGAYEQYF. Incomplete CDR3 DNA: TGTGCCACCGAGGGGGCCTACGAG.

A remark on this clone: The sequenced fragment ends 3 residues before the CDR3 boundary, so the rest is inferred from the germline J gene. The chain uses TRBV5-5 and TRBJ2-7, with 7 nucleotides matching TRBD1. The CDR3 sequence is 15 residues long. Germline CDR1 SGHKS, CDR2 YYEKEE (reference sequence). With V trimmed by 4 bases and J by 6 bases, 13 bases remained unmatched. The CDR3 protein is CASSRRQGEASEQYF. The CDR3 bases that were read are TGTGCCAGCAGCAGAAGACAGGGAGAAGCTTCCGAG. Supplemented by reference TRBV5-5 and TRBJ2-7, the full variable domain reads DAGVTQSPTHLIKTRGQQVTLRCSPISGHKSVSWYQQVLGQGPQFIFQYYEKEERGRGNFPDRFSARQFPNYSSELNVNALLLGDSALYLCASSRRQGEASEQYFGPGTRLTVT.

A remark on this clone: The read stops 3 residues short of the end of the CDR3; the missing end is completed from the germline J gene. Other DNA sequences in this specimen translate into the identical CDR3. This chain joins TRBV6-2 or TRBV6-3 and TRBJ1-2, with 8 bases aligning to TRBD1. The CDR3 contains 14 residues. The J segment lost 3 bases and the V segment lost 5 bases, leaving 5 bases of the junction unmatched. The germline CDR1 and CDR2 sequences are MNHEY and SVGEGT. The CDR3 is CASSRTTGDYGYTF. The sequenced part of the CDR3 DNA is TGTGCCAGCAGTCGGACGACAGGGGACTATGGC.

Note on this clone: The read terminates 3 residues ahead of where the CDR3 ends, so the germline J gene completes it. Other nucleotide sequences from this sample produce the same CDR3. V and J are TRBV30 and TRBJ1-3; D is undetermined. The CDR3 is made up of 15 amino acids. Germline lookup yields CDR1 GTSNPN and CDR2 SVGIG (reference sequence). The CDR3: CAWSAGRTLAGTIYF. The CDR3 DNA, read in part, is TGTGCCTGGAGTGCTGGCAGGACTCTGGCGGGCACT.